The rows below give T cell receptor beta chains drawn from one sample of a study of blood T cells in healthy people across ages. Via MiXCR, TCRdb re-called the 5' RACE reads, giving one row per CDR3 protein. This repertoire shows around 500,000 distinct CDR3 sequences, under 55% found once; its top ten account for around 24%. The source material was blood. The receptors derive from a man at least 80 years old in good health. The CDR3 runs from the conserved cysteine through the conserved F or W. The order of the fields is CDR3 length, D gene, V gene, clone size, J gene, CDR3 protein, CDR3 DNA. A D gene is named only where the DNA matches it firmly. Clone size is stated in some rows and not others, as once, few, many or a class when expanded.

>15|-|TRBV5-1|-|TRBJ2-7
CASSLEVQYADEQYF
TGCGCCAGCAGCTTGGAAGTTCAATATGCCGACGAGCAGTACTTC
>16|-|TRBV27|-|TRBJ2-3
CASSPGRRGGTDTQYF
TGTGCCAGCAGCCCCGGGCGGAGGGGTGGCACAGATACGCAGTATTTT
>16|TRBD2|TRBV11-2|many|TRBJ2-1
CASAAFSGRAKDEQFF
TGTGCCAGCGCCGCTTTTAGCGGGAGGGCCAAGGATGAGCAGTTCTTC
>14|-|TRBV7-2|-|TRBJ1-2
CASSFRATDYGYTF
TGTGCCAGCAGTTTCCGGGCCACGGACTATGGCTACACCTTC
>15|-|TRBV5-1|few|TRBJ1-2
CASSLEGRPSDGYTF
TGCGCCAGCAGCTTGGAGGGCCGCCCGTCGGATGGCTACACCTTC
>14|-|TRBV18|once|TRBJ1-2
CASSPMGRNYGYTF
TGTGCCAGCTCCCCGATGGGGAGGAACTATGGCTACACCTTC
>16|-|TRBV3-1|-|TRBJ2-3
CASSQGVGSYTDTQYF
TGTGCCAGCAGCCAAGGGGTAGGGTCGTACACAGATACGCAGTATTTT
>14|-|TRBV5-1|many|TRBJ2-3
CASSLEGSTDTQYF
TGCGCCAGCAGCTTGGAAGGGAGCACAGATACGCAGTATTTT
>14|TRBD2|TRBV28|-|TRBJ2-7
CASSFAGGSNEQYF
TGTGCCAGCAGTTTCGCGGGAGGGTCCAACGAGCAGTACTTC
>13|TRBD2|TRBV10-3|-|TRBJ2-5
CAMAGGLSETQYF
TGTGCCATGGCGGGGGGGCTGTCAGAGACCCAGTACTTC
>15|TRBD1|TRBV28|-|TRBJ1-5
CASSRVSRDRSAGHF
TGTGCCAGCAGTCGCGTCTCCCGGGACAGATCGGCGGGGCATTTT
>13|-|TRBV5-1|-|TRBJ2-7
CASSLNRDNEQYF
TGCGCCAGCAGTCTCAACAGGGACAACGAGCAGTACTTC
>14|-|TRBV9|once|TRBJ1-2
CASSDAGANYDYTF
TGTGCCAGCAGCGACGCCGGGGCTAACTATGACTACACCTTC
>15|TRBD2|TRBV20-1|few|TRBJ2-7
CSAGEGASGRNEQYF
TGCAGTGCTGGAGAGGGGGCTAGCGGGAGGAACGAGCAGTACTTC
>15|TRBD1|TRBV27|-|TRBJ2-7
CASSLQGTETYEQYF
TGTGCCAGCAGTTTACAGGGGACAGAGACCTACGAGCAGTACTTC
>16|-|TRBV18|-|TRBJ1-5
CASSPMMSRGNQPQHF
TGTGCCAGCTCACCAATGATGAGCAGGGGCAATCAGCCCCAGCATTTT
>15|-|TRBV11-1|-|TRBJ2-7
CASSFSGPSYNEQYF
TGTGCCAGCAGCTTCTCCGGCCCTTCCTACAATGAGCAGTACTTC
>16|TRBD2|TRBV9|-|TRBJ2-1
CASSVGLAGVVDEQFF
TGTGCCAGCAGCGTAGGACTAGCGGGAGTAGTAGATGAGCAGTTCTTC
>14|-|TRBV24-1|-|TRBJ2-1
CATSDFRQTREQFF
TGTGCCACCAGTGATTTCAGACAGACCCGTGAGCAGTTCTTC
>16|TRBD2|TRBV6-5|once|TRBJ2-5
CASSYSAGRYQETQYF
TGTGCCAGCAGCTATTCAGCGGGACGGTACCAAGAGACCCAGTACTTC
>13|TRBD1|TRBV5-1|-|TRBJ2-1
CASSKTGQPEQFF
TGCGCCAGCAGCAAGACAGGGCAGCCTGAGCAGTTCTTC
>18|TRBD2|TRBV20-1|-|TRBJ2-5
CSGKEGLAGAAGQETQYF
TGCAGTGGGAAAGAGGGTTTAGCGGGGGCCGCCGGCCAAGAGACCCAGTACTTC
>13|-|TRBV12-3/TRBV12-4|-|TRBJ2-3
CAAGTPSTDTQYF
TGTGCCGCAGGTACCCCCAGCACAGATACGCAGTATTTT
>14|-|TRBV7-9|many|TRBJ2-5
CASSPWGVQETQYF
TGTGCCAGCAGCCCCTGGGGGGTACAAGAGACCCAGTACTTC
>14|-|TRBV5-1|-|TRBJ2-7
CASSFGQELNEQYF
TGCGCCAGCAGCTTTGGGCAGGAATTGAACGAGCAGTACTTC
>15|TRBD2|TRBV10-3|once|TRBJ2-3
CAIRTTSGNTDTQYF
TGTGCCATCAGGACCACTAGCGGGAACACAGATACGCAGTATTTT
>15|-|TRBV7-9|-|TRBJ1-5
CASSLGSPGDQPQHF
TGTGCCAGCAGCTTAGGGTCCCCGGGGGATCAGCCCCAGCATTTT
>17|-|TRBV6-2/TRBV6-3|-|TRBJ2-7
CASSTQEPGLGYHEQYF
TGTGCCAGCAGTACTCAAGAACCGGGACTGGGGTACCACGAGCAGTACTTC
>12|-|TRBV7-2|few|TRBJ2-1
CASSQTRSEQFF
TGTGCCAGCAGCCAAACCCGTTCCGAGCAGTTCTTC
>13|TRBD2|TRBV6-2/TRBV6-3|few|TRBJ2-1
CASSLLAGGEQFF
TGTGCCAGCAGTCTTCTAGCGGGGGGAGAGCAGTTCTTC
>13|-|TRBV6-5|-|TRBJ2-5
CASTRGRQETQYF
TGTGCAAGCACTAGGGGCCGACAAGAGACCCAGTACTTC
>14|-|TRBV11-2|few|TRBJ2-5
CASSFRRDAETQYF
TGTGCCAGCAGCTTTCGTAGGGACGCAGAGACCCAGTACTTC
>15|TRBD1|TRBV10-3|-|TRBJ2-7
CAISDRDSGSYEQYF
TGTGCCATCAGTGACCGGGACAGCGGCTCCTACGAGCAGTACTTC
>17|-|TRBV11-2|few|TRBJ2-5
CASSLVWGAKNQETQYF
TGTGCCAGCAGCTTAGTGTGGGGGGCAAAAAACCAAGAGACCCAGTACTTC
>15|TRBD1|TRBV29-1|-|TRBJ1-1
CSVAGGQGMGPEAFF
TGCAGCGTTGCGGGGGGACAGGGCATGGGCCCTGAAGCTTTCTTT
>15|TRBD2|TRBV29-1|many|TRBJ2-1
CSVEGGSGSYNEQFF
TGCAGCGTTGAAGGGGGTAGCGGGAGTTACAATGAGCAGTTCTTC